This record covers a single T cell receptor beta chain. This sample was taken from a study of technical replicates of blood from several donors. Germline V gene lookup returns CDR1 MGHDK and CDR2 SYGVNS. CDR3 size: 14 residues. V lost 1 base, J lost 0 bases, and 7 bases lay in between. Method: immunoSEQ multiplex PCR; TCRdb's copy keeps in-frame clones and lacks some. Seen here are 13,000 or so clones, around 85% observed once, and the top ten hold roughly 11%. The sample taken for sequencing was PBMCs. V usage is TRBV25-1 and J usage is TRBJ2-7; D not certain. The clonotype originates from a human donor in good health. The CDR3 reads CASSESKRSYEQYF. The CDR3 DNA follows: TGTGCCAGCAGTGAATCGAAGCGCTCCTACGAGCAGTACTTC.